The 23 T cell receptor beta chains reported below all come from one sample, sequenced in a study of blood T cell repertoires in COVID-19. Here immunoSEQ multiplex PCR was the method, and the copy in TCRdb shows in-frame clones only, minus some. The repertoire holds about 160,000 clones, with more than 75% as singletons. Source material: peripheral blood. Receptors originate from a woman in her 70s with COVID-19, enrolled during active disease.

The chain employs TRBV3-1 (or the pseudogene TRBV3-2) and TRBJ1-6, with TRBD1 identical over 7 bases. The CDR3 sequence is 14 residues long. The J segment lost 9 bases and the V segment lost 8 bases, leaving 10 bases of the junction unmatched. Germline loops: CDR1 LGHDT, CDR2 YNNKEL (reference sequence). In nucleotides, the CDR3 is TGTGCCAGCCGTACAACAGGGGATATTTCACCCCTCCACTTT. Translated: CASRTTGDISPLHF.

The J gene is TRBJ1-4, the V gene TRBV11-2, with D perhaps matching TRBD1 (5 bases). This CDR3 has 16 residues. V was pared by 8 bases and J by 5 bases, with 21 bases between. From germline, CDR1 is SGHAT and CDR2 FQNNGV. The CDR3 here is CASAGGRDGWNEKLFF. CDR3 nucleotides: TGTGCCAGCGCCGGGGGTAGGGACGGGTGGAATGAAAAACTGTTTTTT.

The CDR3 bases are TGTGCCAGCAGTCCACCGACAGGGCTTGGCTCTGGGGCCAACGTCCTGACTTTC. As protein: CASSPPTGLGSGANVLTF. The chain joins TRBV28 to TRBJ2-6, with TRBD1 matching over 7 bases. Germline CDR1 reads MDHEN; CDR2 reads SYDVKM. With 5 bases clipped from V and 0 bases from J, the junction kept 10 bases outside the gene matches. The CDR3 contains 18 residues.

The CDR3 sequence is CASKVFQGAGELFF. CDR3 sequence (DNA): TGTGCCAGCAAAGTATTTCAGGGCGCCGGGGAGCTGTTTTTT. This sequence joins TRBV6-4 and TRBJ2-2, with TRBD1 as a possible D gene (5 bases). Per germline, CDR1 MRHNA and CDR2 SNTAGT. V lost 7 bases and J lost 6, with 15 bases in between. The CDR3 length is 14 residues.

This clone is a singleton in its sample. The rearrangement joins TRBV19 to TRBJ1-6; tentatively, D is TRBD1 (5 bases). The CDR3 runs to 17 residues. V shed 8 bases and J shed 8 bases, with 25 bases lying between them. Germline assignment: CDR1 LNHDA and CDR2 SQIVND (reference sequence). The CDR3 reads CASSPGGGRGMDSPLHF. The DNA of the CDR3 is TGTGCCAGTTCGCCCGGCGGGGGGAGAGGTATGGATTCACCCCTCCACTTT. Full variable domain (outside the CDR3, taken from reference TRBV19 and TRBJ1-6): DGGITQSPKYLFRKEGQNVTLSCEQNLNHDAMYWYRQDPGQGLRLIYYSQIVNDFQKGDIAEGYSVSREKKESFPLTVTSAQKNPTAFYLCASSPGGGRGMDSPLHFGNGTRLTVT.

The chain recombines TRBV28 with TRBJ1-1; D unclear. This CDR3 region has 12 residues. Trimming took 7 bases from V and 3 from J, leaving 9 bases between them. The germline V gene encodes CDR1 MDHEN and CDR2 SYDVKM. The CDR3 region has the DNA TGTGCCAGCACCTCCTCCGACACTGAAGCTTTCTTT. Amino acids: CASTSSDTEAFF.

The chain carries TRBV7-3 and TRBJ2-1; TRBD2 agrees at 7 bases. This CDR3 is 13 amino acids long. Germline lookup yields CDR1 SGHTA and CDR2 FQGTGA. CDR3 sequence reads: CASAGGTYNEQFF. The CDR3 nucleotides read TGTGCGAGTGCCGGGGGGACCTACAATGAGCAGTTCTTC.

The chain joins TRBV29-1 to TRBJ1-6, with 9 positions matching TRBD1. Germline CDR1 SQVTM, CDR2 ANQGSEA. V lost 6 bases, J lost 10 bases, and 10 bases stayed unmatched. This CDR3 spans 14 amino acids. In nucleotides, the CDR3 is TGCAGCGTGGAAAACAGGGGGCGGGGATCACCCCTCCACTTT. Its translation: CSVENRGRGSPLHF.

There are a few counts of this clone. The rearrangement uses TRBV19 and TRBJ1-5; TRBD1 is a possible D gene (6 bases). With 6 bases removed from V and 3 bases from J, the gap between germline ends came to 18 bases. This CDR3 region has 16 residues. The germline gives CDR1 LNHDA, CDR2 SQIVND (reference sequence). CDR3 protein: CASRRTATSVNQPQHF. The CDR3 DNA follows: TGTGCCAGTAGGAGGACAGCTACTTCCGTCAATCAGCCCCAGCATTTT.

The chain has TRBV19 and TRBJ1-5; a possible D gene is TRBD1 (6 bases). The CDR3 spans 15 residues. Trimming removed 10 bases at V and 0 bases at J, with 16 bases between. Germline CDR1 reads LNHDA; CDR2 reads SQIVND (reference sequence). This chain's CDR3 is CATRGRQVSNQPQHF. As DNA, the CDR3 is TGTGCCACCAGGGGAAGGCAGGTTAGCAATCAGCCCCAGCATTTT.

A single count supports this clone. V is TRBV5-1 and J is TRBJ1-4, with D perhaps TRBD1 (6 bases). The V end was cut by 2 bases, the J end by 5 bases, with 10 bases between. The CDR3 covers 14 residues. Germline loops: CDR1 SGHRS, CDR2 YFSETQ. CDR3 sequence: CASSFGQLNEKLFF. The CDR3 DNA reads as TGCGCCAGCAGCTTCGGACAGCTGAATGAAAAACTGTTTTTT.

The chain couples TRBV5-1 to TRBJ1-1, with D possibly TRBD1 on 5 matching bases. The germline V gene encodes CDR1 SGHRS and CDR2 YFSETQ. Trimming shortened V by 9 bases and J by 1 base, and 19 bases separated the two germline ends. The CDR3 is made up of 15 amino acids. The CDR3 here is CATRAIPDKNTEAFF. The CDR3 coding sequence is TGCGCCACCCGAGCGATTCCGGACAAGAACACTGAAGCTTTCTTT.

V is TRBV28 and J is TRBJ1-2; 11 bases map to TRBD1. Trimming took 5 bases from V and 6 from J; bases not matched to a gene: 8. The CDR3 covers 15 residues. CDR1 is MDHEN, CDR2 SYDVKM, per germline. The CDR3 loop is CASSPPDRGQDGYTF. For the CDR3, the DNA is TGTGCCAGCAGTCCCCCGGACAGGGGGCAAGATGGCTACACCTTC.

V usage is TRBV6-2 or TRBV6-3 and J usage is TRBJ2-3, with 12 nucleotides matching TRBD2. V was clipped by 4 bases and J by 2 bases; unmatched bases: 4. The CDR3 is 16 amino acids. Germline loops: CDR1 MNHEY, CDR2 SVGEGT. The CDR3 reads CASSLRTSGDTDTQYF. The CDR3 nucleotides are TGTGCCAGCAGTTTACGGACTAGCGGGGACACAGATACGCAGTATTTT.

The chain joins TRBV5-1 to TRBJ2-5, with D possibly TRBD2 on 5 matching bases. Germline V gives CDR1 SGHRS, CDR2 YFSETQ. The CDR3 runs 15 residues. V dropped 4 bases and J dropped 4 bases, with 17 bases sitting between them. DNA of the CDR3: TGCGCCAGCAGCCCCATGCCGGGGAATGGAGAGACCCAGTACTTC. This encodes CASSPMPGNGETQYF.

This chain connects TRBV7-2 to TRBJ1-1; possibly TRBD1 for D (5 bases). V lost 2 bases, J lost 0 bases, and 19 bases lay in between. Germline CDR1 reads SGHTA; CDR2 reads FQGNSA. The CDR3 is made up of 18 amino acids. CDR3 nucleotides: TGTGCCAGCAGCTTAAGGACAATTCGAGCTGGGATGAACACTGAAGCTTTCTTT. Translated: CASSLRTIRAGMNTEAFF.

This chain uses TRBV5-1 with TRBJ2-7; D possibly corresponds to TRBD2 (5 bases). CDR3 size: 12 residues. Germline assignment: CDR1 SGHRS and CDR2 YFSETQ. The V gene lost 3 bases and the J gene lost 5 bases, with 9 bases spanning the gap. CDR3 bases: TGCGCCAGCAGCTCGGGGAATAACGAGCAGTACTTC. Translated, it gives CASSSGNNEQYF. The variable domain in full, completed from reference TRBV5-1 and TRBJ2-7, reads KAGVTQTPRYLIKTRGQQVTLSCSPISGHRSVSWYQQTPGQGLQFLFEYFSETQRNKGNFPGRFSGRQFSNSRSEMNVSTLELGDSALYLCASSSGNNEQYFGPGTRLTVT.

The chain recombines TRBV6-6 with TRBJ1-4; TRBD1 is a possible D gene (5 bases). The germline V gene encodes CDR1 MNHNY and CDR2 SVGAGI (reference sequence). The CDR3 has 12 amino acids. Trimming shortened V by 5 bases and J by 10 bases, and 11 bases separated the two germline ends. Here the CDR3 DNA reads TGTGCCAGCAGTCCTCCGGGGGGAAAACTGTTTTTT. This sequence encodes CASSPPGGKLFF.

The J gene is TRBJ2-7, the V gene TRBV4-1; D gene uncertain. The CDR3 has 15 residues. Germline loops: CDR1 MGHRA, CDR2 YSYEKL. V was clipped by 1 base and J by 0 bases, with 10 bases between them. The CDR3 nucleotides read TGCGCCAGCAGCCAAGCGTCGTCTCGCTCCTACGAGCAGTACTTC. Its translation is CASSQASSRSYEQYF.

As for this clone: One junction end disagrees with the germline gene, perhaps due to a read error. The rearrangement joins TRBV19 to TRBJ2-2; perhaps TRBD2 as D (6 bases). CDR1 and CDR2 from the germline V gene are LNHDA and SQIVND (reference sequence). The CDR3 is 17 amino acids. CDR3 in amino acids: CASSIGGLRINTGELFF. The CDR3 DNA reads TGTGCCAGTAGCATAGGCGGACTACGTATCAACACCGGGGAGCTGTTTTTT. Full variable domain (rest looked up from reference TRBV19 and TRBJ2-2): DGGITQSPKYLFRKEGQNVTLSCEQNLNHDAMYWYRQDPGQGLRLIYYSQIVNDFQKGDIAEGYSVSREKKESFPLTVTSAQKNPTAFYLCASSIGGLRINTGELFFGEGSRLTVL.

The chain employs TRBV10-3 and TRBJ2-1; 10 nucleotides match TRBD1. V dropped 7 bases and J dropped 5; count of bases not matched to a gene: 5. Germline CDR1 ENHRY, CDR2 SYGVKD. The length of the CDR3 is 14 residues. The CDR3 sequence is CAINPGTGDNEQFF. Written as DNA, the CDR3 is TGTGCCATCAACCCGGGGACAGGGGACAATGAGCAGTTCTTC.

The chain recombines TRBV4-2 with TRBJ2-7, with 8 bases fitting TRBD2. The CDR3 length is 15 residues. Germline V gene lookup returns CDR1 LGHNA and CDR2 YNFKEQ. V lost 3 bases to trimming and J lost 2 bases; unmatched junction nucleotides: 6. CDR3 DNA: TGTGCCAGCAGCCAGGGGCGGGGGGACCCCTACGAGCAGTACTTC. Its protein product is CASSQGRGDPYEQYF.

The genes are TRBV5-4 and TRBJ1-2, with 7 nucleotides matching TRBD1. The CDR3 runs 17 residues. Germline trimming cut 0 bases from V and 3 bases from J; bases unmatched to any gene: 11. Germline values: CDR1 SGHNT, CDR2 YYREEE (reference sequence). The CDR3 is CASSLGPTGEFYYGYTF. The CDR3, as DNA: TGTGCCAGCAGCTTGGGGCCCACAGGGGAATTTTACTATGGCTACACCTTC.